This T cell receptor (beta chain) was recorded in a study of shared T cell receptors in the human thymus. Profiled with immunoSEQ multiplex PCR; TCRdb holds only in-frame clones, not every one. The sample records more than 550,000 clones, around 87% being singletons. The CDR3 is 17 residues long. The trim removed 6 bases at V and 4 bases at J, leaving 11 bases unmatched. The germline CDR1 and CDR2 sequences are SGHDT and YYEEEE. The same sample was also used in a study of human thymus T cells. From that paper: Overlap was high between thymic repertoires from unrelated individuals, as reported in related research.

Material for sequencing was thymocytes. This receptor was taken from a boy less than two years old with a congenital heart defect. The genes are TRBV5-6 and TRBJ2-2, with 11 bases that match TRBD2. CDR3 sequence reads: CASNLQGLAEVTGELFF. The CDR3 DNA is TGTGCCAGCAATCTCCAGGGACTAGCGGAGGTCACCGGGGAGCTGTTTTTT. Complete variable domain (other parts from reference TRBV5-6 and TRBJ2-2): DAGVTQSPTHLIKTRGQQVTLRCSPKSGHDTVSWYQQALGQGPQFIFQYYEEEERQRGNFPDRFSGHQFPNYSSELNVNALLLGDSALYLCASNLQGLAEVTGELFFGEGSRLTVL.